This T cell receptor (beta chain) originates from a study of T cell responses to AZD1222 COVID-19 vaccine. Measured with immunoSEQ multiplex PCR; TCRdb has only the in-frame clones, and not every one. The sample includes under 200,000 clones, approximately 90% of them seen just once. The sequence derives from an adult in good health. The sample consisted of peripheral blood, taken on day 0 of MenACWY control vaccination.

The CDR3 coding sequence is TGCAGCGTTGAAGGAGACAGGACCGACGAGCAGTACTTC. Its translation is CSVEGDRTDEQYF. The chain has TRBV29-1 and TRBJ2-7; a possible D gene is TRBD1 (6 bases). Trimming removed 1 base at V and 5 bases at J, with 12 bases between. Germline V lookup: CDR1 SQVTM, CDR2 ANQGSEA. The length of the CDR3 is 13 residues.